This T cell receptor (beta chain) was sequenced for a study of post-analysis software for immune sequencing data. Broader study findings: Normalized Chao1 diversity was significantly lower in multiple sclerosis patients than in controls. Five TRBV segments, TRBV5-6, TRBV5-1 and TRBV20-1 among them, were found more frequent in patients than controls.

Prepared libraries of TCR beta cDNA carried unique molecular identifiers. The yield from approximately 1 to 10 million T cells was about 500,000 cDNA molecules in total. A single record per CDR3 protein comes from TCRdb applying MiXCR to the PCR reads. Altogether 450,000 to 700,000 distinct CDR3 sequences are present, around 40% being singletons, with the ten largest covering around 1.7%. This CDR3 is 15 amino acids long. V was cut by 0 bases and J by 6 bases, with 14 bases left in between. CDR1 is SGHRS and CDR2 is YFSETQ in the germline V gene. Concerning this clonotype: As yet, its antigen is unknown.

The sample was blood. This sequence was found in a girl between 10 and 17 years old with multiple sclerosis. The chain uses TRBV5-1 and TRBJ2-3; D is ambiguous. CDR3 residues: CASSLDRPTRDTQYF. CDR3 coding DNA: TGCGCCAGCAGCTTGGATCGGCCCACGCGGGATACGCAGTATTTT.